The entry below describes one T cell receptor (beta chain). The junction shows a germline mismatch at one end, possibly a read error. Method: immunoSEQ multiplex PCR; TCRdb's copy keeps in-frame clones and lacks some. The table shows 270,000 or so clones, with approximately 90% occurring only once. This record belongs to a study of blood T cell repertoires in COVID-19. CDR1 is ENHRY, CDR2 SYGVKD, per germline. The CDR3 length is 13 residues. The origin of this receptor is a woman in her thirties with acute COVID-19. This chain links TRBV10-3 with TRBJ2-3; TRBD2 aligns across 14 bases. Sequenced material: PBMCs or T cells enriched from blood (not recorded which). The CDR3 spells CAISGRTSGRIAF. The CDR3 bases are TGTGCCATCAGTGGTAGGACTAGCGGGAGGATTGCTTTT.